The T cell receptor (beta chain) under discussion was sequenced for a study of T cell responses to AZD1222 COVID-19 vaccine. Germline values: CDR1 SGDLS, CDR2 YYNGEE. The CDR3 is 14 amino acids. The V gene end was trimmed by 6 bases and the J gene end by 3 bases; junction bases not matched to a gene: 5. Profiled with immunoSEQ multiplex PCR; TCRdb holds only in-frame clones, not every one. The sample yields fewer than 250,000 clones, approximately 94% seen once. The specimen was peripheral blood, collected on day 0 of MenACWY control vaccination. This clonotype was sampled from an adult in good health. The chain recombines TRBV9 with TRBJ2-3, with 9 bases matching TRBD1. Here the CDR3 DNA reads TGTGCCAGCAACCGGGACAGGGTAACAGATACGCAGTATTTT. This encodes CASNRDRVTDTQYF.